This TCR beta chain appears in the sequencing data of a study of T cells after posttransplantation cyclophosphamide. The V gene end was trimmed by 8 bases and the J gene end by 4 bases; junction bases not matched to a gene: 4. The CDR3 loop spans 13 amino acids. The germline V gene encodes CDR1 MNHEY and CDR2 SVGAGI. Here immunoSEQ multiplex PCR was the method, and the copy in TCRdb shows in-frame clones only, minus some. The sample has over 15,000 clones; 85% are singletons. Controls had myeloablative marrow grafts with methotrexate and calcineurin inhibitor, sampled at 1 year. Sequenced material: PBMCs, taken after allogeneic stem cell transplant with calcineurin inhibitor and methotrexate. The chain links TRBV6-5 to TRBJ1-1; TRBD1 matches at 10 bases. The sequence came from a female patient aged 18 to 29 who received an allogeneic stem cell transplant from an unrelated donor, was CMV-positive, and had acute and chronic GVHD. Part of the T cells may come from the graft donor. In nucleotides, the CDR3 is TGTGCCAGCTGTGGGGACAGGGGCACTGAAGCTTTCTTT. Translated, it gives CASCGDRGTEAFF.